The rows below give T cell receptor beta chains drawn from one sample of a study of blood T cell repertoires in COVID-19. The assay was immunoSEQ multiplex PCR, and TCRdb's table has in-frame clones only and misses some. Counted here are 110,000 to 150,000 clones, approximately 87% occurring once; the ten biggest clones make up more than 40%. Material for sequencing was peripheral blood. Source of these receptors: a human donor in a cohort sampled during active COVID-19. Each CDR3 is given with its conserved first and last residue. A D gene is named only where the DNA matches it firmly. Clone size is given for some rows only: seen once, a few or many times, or a class if the clone is expanded.

v_call: TRBV7-2; d_call: -; clone_size: -; j_call: TRBJ2-7; cdr3_aa: CASSLVPLEQYF; cdr3_nt: TGTGCCAGCAGCTTAGTCCCCCTGGAGCAGTACTTC
v_call: TRBV3-1/TRBV3-2; d_call: -; clone_size: -; j_call: TRBJ2-1; cdr3_aa: CASSQVRVDFYNEQFF; cdr3_nt: TGTGCCAGCAGCCAAGTACGGGTCGACTTCTACAATGAGCAGTTCTTC
v_call: TRBV19; d_call: TRBD2; clone_size: -; j_call: TRBJ2-5; cdr3_aa: CASSPRGRGGRETQYF; cdr3_nt: TGTGCCAGTAGTCCGAGGGGGCGGGGGGGGCGAGAGACCCAGTACTTC
v_call: TRBV6-2/TRBV6-3; d_call: TRBD1; clone_size: -; j_call: TRBJ2-1; cdr3_aa: CASSATFRDRAYNEQFF; cdr3_nt: TGTGCCAGCAGTGCCACCTTCCGGGACAGGGCCTACAATGAGCAGTTCTTC
v_call: TRBV19; d_call: -; clone_size: -; j_call: TRBJ2-2; cdr3_aa: CASERTANTGELFF; cdr3_nt: TGTGCCAGCGAGAGGACAGCAAACACCGGGGAGCTGTTTTTT
v_call: TRBV7-3; d_call: TRBD1; clone_size: -; j_call: TRBJ2-1; cdr3_aa: CASSLNPGQGPYNEQFF; cdr3_nt: TGTGCCAGCAGCTTAAACCCCGGACAGGGGCCGTACAATGAGCAGTTCTTC
v_call: TRBV18; d_call: -; clone_size: -; j_call: TRBJ2-7; cdr3_aa: CASSPTVLYEQYF; cdr3_nt: TGTGCCAGCTCACCAACGGTCCTCTACGAGCAGTACTTC
v_call: TRBV6-5; d_call: TRBD1; clone_size: -; j_call: TRBJ2-5; cdr3_aa: CASTTGGPQETQYF; cdr3_nt: TGTGCCAGCACCACAGGGGGCCCTCAAGAGACCCAGTACTTC
v_call: TRBV3-1/TRBV3-2; d_call: -; clone_size: -; j_call: TRBJ2-2; cdr3_aa: CASSQDQAGNTGELFF; cdr3_nt: TGTGCCAGCAGCCAAGATCAGGCGGGGAACACCGGGGAGCTGTTTTTT
v_call: TRBV5-4; d_call: -; clone_size: -; j_call: TRBJ1-2; cdr3_aa: CASSPSQGNYGYTF; cdr3_nt: TGTGCCAGCAGCCCTTCCCAGGGTAACTATGGCTACACCTTC
v_call: TRBV23-1; d_call: TRBD2; clone_size: -; j_call: TRBJ2-1; cdr3_aa: CASSLDGRGYNEQFF; cdr3_nt: TGCGCCAGCAGTCTCGACGGGAGGGGCTACAATGAGCAGTTCTTC
v_call: TRBV11-3; d_call: TRBD2; clone_size: once; j_call: TRBJ2-2; cdr3_aa: CASSFSGENTGELFF; cdr3_nt: TGTGCCAGCAGCTTTAGCGGGGAGAACACCGGGGAGCTGTTTTTT
v_call: TRBV5-4; d_call: -; clone_size: -; j_call: TRBJ2-2; cdr3_aa: CASSPNGLTGELFF; cdr3_nt: TGTGCCAGCAGCCCTAACGGGTTGACCGGGGAGCTGTTTTTT
v_call: TRBV11-3; d_call: -; clone_size: few; j_call: TRBJ2-7; cdr3_aa: CASSREGQSSYEQYF; cdr3_nt: TGTGCCAGCAGCCGAGAGGGCCAGAGCTCCTACGAGCAGTACTTC
v_call: TRBV19; d_call: TRBD1; clone_size: -; j_call: TRBJ1-2; cdr3_aa: CASSPDRVGYGYTF; cdr3_nt: TGTGCCAGTAGTCCGGACAGGGTTGGATATGGCTACACCTTC
v_call: TRBV19; d_call: TRBD2; clone_size: -; j_call: TRBJ2-5; cdr3_aa: CASSSGTSGTNQYF; cdr3_nt: TGTGCCAGTAGCTCCGGGACTAGCGGGACCAACCAGTACTTC
v_call: TRBV5-4; d_call: -; clone_size: -; j_call: TRBJ1-2; cdr3_aa: CASSSGYYGYTF; cdr3_nt: TGTGCCAGCAGCTCCGGTTACTATGGCTACACCTTC
v_call: TRBV7-3; d_call: -; clone_size: -; j_call: TRBJ1-1; cdr3_aa: CASSSNMDSTEAFF; cdr3_nt: TGTGCCAGCAGCTCAAATATGGACAGCACTGAAGCTTTCTTT
v_call: TRBV10-3; d_call: TRBD1; clone_size: -; j_call: TRBJ1-1; cdr3_aa: CAISRQGENTEAFF; cdr3_nt: TGTGCCATCAGTCGGCAGGGGGAGAACACTGAAGCTTTCTTT
v_call: TRBV11-2; d_call: TRBD2; clone_size: -; j_call: TRBJ2-1; cdr3_aa: CASSPRLAGEDEQFF; cdr3_nt: TGTGCCAGCAGCCCCCGCCTAGCGGGAGAAGATGAGCAGTTCTTC
v_call: TRBV3-1/TRBV3-2; d_call: -; clone_size: -; j_call: TRBJ2-2; cdr3_aa: CASSLYPGRGELFF; cdr3_nt: TGTGCCAGCAGCCTCTATCCGGGTCGGGGGGAGCTGTTTTTT
v_call: TRBV5-1; d_call: TRBD2; clone_size: -; j_call: TRBJ2-1; cdr3_aa: CASSFASGYNEQFF; cdr3_nt: TGCGCCAGCAGCTTCGCTAGCGGCTACAATGAGCAGTTCTTC
v_call: TRBV5-1; d_call: TRBD2; clone_size: -; j_call: TRBJ2-1; cdr3_aa: CASSSSGNSYNEQFF; cdr3_nt: TGCGCCAGCAGCTCTAGCGGGAACTCCTACAATGAGCAGTTCTTC
v_call: TRBV4-1; d_call: TRBD1; clone_size: -; j_call: TRBJ2-5; cdr3_aa: CASSPGGRGRKTQYF; cdr3_nt: TGCGCCAGCAGCCCAGGGGGAAGGGGGCGAAAGACCCAGTACTTC
v_call: TRBV7-3; d_call: -; clone_size: -; j_call: TRBJ2-3; cdr3_aa: CASSLTAYHTDTQYF; cdr3_nt: TGTGCCAGCAGCTTAACCGCCTACCACACAGATACGCAGTATTTT
v_call: TRBV5-4; d_call: -; clone_size: -; j_call: TRBJ2-5; cdr3_aa: CASSSSSGSNGETQYF; cdr3_nt: TGTGCCAGCAGCTCCTCGAGCGGAAGTAATGGAGAGACCCAGTACTTC
v_call: TRBV2; d_call: TRBD1; clone_size: -; j_call: TRBJ1-2; cdr3_aa: CASSEGTGGSYGYTF; cdr3_nt: TGTGCCAGCAGTGAAGGGACAGGGGGGAGCTATGGCTACACCTTC
v_call: TRBV19; d_call: TRBD1; clone_size: -; j_call: TRBJ2-7; cdr3_aa: CASQDRGSYEQYF; cdr3_nt: TGTGCCAGCCAAGACAGGGGATCTTACGAGCAGTACTTC
v_call: TRBV4-2; d_call: TRBD1; clone_size: -; j_call: TRBJ2-5; cdr3_aa: CASSQAAGQGGFYGTQYF; cdr3_nt: TGTGCCAGCAGCCAAGCGGCGGGACAGGGTGGATTTTATGGGACCCAGTACTTC
v_call: TRBV15; d_call: TRBD1; clone_size: -; j_call: TRBJ1-2; cdr3_aa: CATSRTGTGVGYGYTF; cdr3_nt: TGTGCCACCAGCAGGACCGGGACAGGGGTTGGCTATGGCTACACCTTC
v_call: TRBV7-2; d_call: TRBD2; clone_size: -; j_call: TRBJ2-5; cdr3_aa: CASSLIPSGGEETQYF; cdr3_nt: TGTGCCAGCAGCTTAATTCCTAGCGGGGGGGAAGAGACCCAGTACTTC
v_call: TRBV18; d_call: -; clone_size: -; j_call: TRBJ2-2; cdr3_aa: CASSPPPGKNTGELFF; cdr3_nt: TGTGCCAGCTCACCACCGCCAGGGAAGAACACCGGGGAGCTGTTTTTT
v_call: TRBV19; d_call: -; clone_size: -; j_call: TRBJ2-1; cdr3_aa: CASRAGISYNEQFF; cdr3_nt: TGTGCCAGTAGAGCGGGCATCTCCTACAATGAGCAGTTCTTC
v_call: TRBV24-1; d_call: -; clone_size: -; j_call: TRBJ2-5; cdr3_aa: CATSGPVSQETQYF; cdr3_nt: TGTGCCACCAGTGGGCCAGTTTCTCAAGAGACCCAGTACTTC
v_call: TRBV12-3/TRBV12-4; d_call: -; clone_size: -; j_call: TRBJ2-1; cdr3_aa: CASSPRGDKYFF; cdr3_nt: TGTGCCAGCAGTCCCCGGGGGGACAAATATTTCTTC
v_call: TRBV7-2; d_call: -; clone_size: -; j_call: TRBJ1-3; cdr3_aa: CASSSWGGGGNTIYF; cdr3_nt: TGTGCCAGCAGCTCTTGGGGGGGAGGTGGAAACACCATATATTTT
v_call: TRBV9; d_call: TRBD1; clone_size: -; j_call: TRBJ2-1; cdr3_aa: CASSPQGGTGAHMQFF; cdr3_nt: TGTGCCAGCAGCCCCCAGGGGGGGACAGGGGCCCACATGCAGTTCTTC
v_call: TRBV10-3; d_call: TRBD2; clone_size: -; j_call: TRBJ2-3; cdr3_aa: CAISESLTSGGLDTQYF; cdr3_nt: TGTGCCATCAGTGAGTCCCTAACTAGCGGGGGGCTTGATACGCAGTATTTT
v_call: TRBV9; d_call: TRBD1; clone_size: -; j_call: TRBJ1-2; cdr3_aa: CASSTRGQGAGYTF; cdr3_nt: TGTGCCAGCAGCACGAGAGGGCAGGGGGCTGGCTACACCTTC
v_call: TRBV5-1; d_call: -; clone_size: once; j_call: TRBJ1-1; cdr3_aa: CASKGEANTEAFF; cdr3_nt: TGCGCCAGCAAGGGGGAAGCTAACACTGAAGCTTTCTTT
v_call: TRBV5-4; d_call: TRBD2; clone_size: -; j_call: TRBJ2-6; cdr3_aa: CASSTPKGGVGANVLTF; cdr3_nt: TGTGCCAGCAGCACACCCAAGGGAGGGGTTGGGGCCAACGTCCTGACTTTC
v_call: TRBV4-3; d_call: -; clone_size: -; j_call: TRBJ1-5; cdr3_aa: CASSQEVGGGQPQHF; cdr3_nt: TGCGCCAGCAGCCAAGAGGTAGGGGGTGGCCAGCCCCAGCATTTT
v_call: TRBV7-2; d_call: -; clone_size: once; j_call: TRBJ2-5; cdr3_aa: CASSLAGQATQYF; cdr3_nt: TGTGCCAGCAGCTTAGCGGGCCAGGCGACCCAGTACTTC
v_call: TRBV2; d_call: -; clone_size: -; j_call: TRBJ1-1; cdr3_aa: CASSMFSGGFGTEAFF; cdr3_nt: TGTGCCAGCAGTATGTTCTCGGGGGGGTTTGGCACTGAAGCTTTCTTT
v_call: TRBV7-3; d_call: TRBD1; clone_size: -; j_call: TRBJ1-2; cdr3_aa: CASSKGQGLEPGYTF; cdr3_nt: TGTGCCAGCAGCAAGGGACAGGGATTAGAACCTGGCTACACCTTC
v_call: TRBV2; d_call: -; clone_size: few; j_call: TRBJ1-3; cdr3_aa: CASSDIWGRVPGNTIYF; cdr3_nt: TGTGCCAGCAGTGATATCTGGGGCCGAGTCCCTGGAAACACCATATATTTT
v_call: TRBV15; d_call: TRBD1; clone_size: -; j_call: TRBJ1-5; cdr3_aa: CATSSKSWGTGLKDQPQHF; cdr3_nt: TGTGCCACCAGCAGCAAGTCGTGGGGGACAGGGTTGAAGGATCAGCCCCAGCATTTT